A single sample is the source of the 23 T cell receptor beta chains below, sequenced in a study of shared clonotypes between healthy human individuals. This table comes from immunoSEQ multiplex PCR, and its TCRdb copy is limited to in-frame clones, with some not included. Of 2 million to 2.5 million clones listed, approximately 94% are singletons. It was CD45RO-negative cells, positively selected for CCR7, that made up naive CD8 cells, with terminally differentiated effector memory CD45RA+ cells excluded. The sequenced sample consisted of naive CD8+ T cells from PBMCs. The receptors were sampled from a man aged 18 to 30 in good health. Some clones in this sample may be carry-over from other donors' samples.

The CDR3 loop reads CASSFPTYLAGLYEQYF. In DNA form, the CDR3 reads TGTGCCAGCAGTTTCCCGACGTACCTAGCGGGACTTTACGAGCAGTACTTC. V gene TRBV28 combines with J gene TRBJ2-5; 9 bases match TRBD2. The J call is doubtful: the DNA matches TRBJ2-7 better. CDR3 length: 17 amino acids. Germline V gene sequence: CDR1 MDHEN, CDR2 SYDVKM.

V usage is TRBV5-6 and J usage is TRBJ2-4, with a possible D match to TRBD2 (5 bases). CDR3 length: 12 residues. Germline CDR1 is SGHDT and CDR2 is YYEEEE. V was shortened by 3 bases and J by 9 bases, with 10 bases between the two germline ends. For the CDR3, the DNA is TGTGCCAGCAGCTCCTTAGAGGGCATTCAGTACTTC. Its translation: CASSSLEGIQYF.

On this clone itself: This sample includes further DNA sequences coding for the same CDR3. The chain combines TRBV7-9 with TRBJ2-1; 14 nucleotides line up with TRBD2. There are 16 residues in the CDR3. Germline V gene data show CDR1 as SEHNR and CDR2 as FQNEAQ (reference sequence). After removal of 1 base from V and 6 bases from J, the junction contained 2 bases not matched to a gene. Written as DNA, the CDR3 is TGTGCCAGCAGCTTAGATGGGACTAGCGGGAGCAATGAGCAGTTCTTC. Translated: CASSLDGTSGSNEQFF. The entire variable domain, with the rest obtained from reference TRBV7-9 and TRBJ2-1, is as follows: DTGVSQNPRHKITKRGQNVTFRCDPISEHNRLYWYRQTLGQGPEFLTYFQNEAQLEKSRLLSDRFSAERPKGSFSTLEIQRTEQGDSAMYLCASSLDGTSGSNEQFFGPGTRLTVL.

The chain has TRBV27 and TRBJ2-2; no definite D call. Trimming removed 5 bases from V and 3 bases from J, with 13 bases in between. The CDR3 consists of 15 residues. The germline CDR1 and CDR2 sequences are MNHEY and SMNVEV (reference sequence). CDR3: CASSLLWSDTGELFF. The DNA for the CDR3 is TGTGCCAGCAGTCTGTTATGGAGCGACACCGGGGAGCTGTTTTTT.

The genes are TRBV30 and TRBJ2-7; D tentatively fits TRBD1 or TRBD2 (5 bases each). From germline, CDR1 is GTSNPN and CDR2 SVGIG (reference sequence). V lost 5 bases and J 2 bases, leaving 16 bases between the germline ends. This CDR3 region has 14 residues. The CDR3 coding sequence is TGTGCCTGGCGGACCCGGGGCGGAACCTACGAGCAGTACTTC. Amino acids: CAWRTRGGTYEQYF. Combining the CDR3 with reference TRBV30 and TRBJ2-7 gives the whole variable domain SQTIHQWPATLVQPVGSPLSLECTVEGTSNPNLYWYRQAAGRGLQLLFYSVGIGQISSEVPQNLSASRPQDRQFILSSKKLLLSDSGFYLCAWRTRGGTYEQYFGPGTRLTVT.

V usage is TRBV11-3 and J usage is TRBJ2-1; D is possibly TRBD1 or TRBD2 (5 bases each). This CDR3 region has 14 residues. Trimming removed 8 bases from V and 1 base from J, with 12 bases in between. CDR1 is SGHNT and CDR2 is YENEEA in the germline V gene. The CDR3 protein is CASPRGGSYNEQFF. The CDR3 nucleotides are TGTGCCAGCCCCCGGGGCGGTTCCTACAATGAGCAGTTCTTC.

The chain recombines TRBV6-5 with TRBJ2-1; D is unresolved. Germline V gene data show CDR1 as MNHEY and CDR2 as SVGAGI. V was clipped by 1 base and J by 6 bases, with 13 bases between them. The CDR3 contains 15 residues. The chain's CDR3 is CASSYYLASVNEQFF. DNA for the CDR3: TGTGCCAGCAGTTACTATCTGGCGAGTGTCAATGAGCAGTTCTTC.

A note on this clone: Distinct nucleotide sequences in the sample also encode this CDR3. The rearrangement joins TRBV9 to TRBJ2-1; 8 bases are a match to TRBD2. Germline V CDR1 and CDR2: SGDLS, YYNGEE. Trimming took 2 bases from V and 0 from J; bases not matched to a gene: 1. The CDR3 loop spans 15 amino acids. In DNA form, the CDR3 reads TGTGCCAGCAGCGTGACTAGCGCCTCCTACAATGAGCAGTTCTTC. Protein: CASSVTSASYNEQFF.

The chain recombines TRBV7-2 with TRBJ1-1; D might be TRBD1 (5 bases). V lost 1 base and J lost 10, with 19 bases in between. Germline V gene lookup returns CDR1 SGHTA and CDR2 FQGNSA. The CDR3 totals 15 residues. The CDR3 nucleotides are TGTGCCAGCAGCTTAGTCGTCGGAGGGGCCGGGGGAGCTTTCTTT. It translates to CASSLVVGGAGGAFF.

The DNA for the CDR3 is TGCGCCAGCAGCACAGGGACTAGCGGAGGCCACTACGAGCAGTACTTC. It specifies CASSTGTSGGHYEQYF. The V call is TRBV5-1, the J call TRBJ2-7, with 11 bases lining up with TRBD2. CDR3 size: 16 residues. Germline-derived CDR1 and CDR2 are SGHRS and YFSETQ. J gave up 3 bases and V 4 bases, and 9 bases lay outside the gene matches. The variable domain in full, with the rest retrieved from reference TRBV5-1 and TRBJ2-7, is KAGVTQTPRYLIKTRGQQVTLSCSPISGHRSVSWYQQTPGQGLQFLFEYFSETQRNKGNFPGRFSGRQFSNSRSEMNVSTLELGDSALYLCASSTGTSGGHYEQYFGPGTRLTVT.

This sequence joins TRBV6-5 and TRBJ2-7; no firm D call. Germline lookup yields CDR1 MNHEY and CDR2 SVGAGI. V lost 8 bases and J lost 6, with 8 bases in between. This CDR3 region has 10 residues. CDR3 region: CASPDGEQYF. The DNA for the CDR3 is TGTGCCAGCCCAGACGGCGAGCAGTACTTC.

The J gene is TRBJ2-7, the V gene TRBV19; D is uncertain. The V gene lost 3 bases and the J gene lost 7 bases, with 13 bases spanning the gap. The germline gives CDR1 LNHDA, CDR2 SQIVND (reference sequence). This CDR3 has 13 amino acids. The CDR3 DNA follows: TGTGCCAGTAGTATTCTCCAATACGGGGAGCAGTACTTC. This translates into CASSILQYGEQYF.

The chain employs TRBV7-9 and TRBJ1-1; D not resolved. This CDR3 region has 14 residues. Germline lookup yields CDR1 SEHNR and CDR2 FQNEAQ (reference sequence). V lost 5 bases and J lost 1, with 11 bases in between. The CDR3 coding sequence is TGTGCCAGCAGCCCGGCTCGTTCGAACACTGAAGCTTTCTTT. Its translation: CASSPARSNTEAFF.

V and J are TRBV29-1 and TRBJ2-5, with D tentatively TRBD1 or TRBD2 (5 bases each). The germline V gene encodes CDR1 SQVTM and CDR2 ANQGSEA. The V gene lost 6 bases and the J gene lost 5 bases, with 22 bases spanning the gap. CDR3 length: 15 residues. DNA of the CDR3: TGCAGCGTATTGGGGGTACCAGGTTCCAGCGAGACCCAGTACTTC. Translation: CSVLGVPGSSETQYF. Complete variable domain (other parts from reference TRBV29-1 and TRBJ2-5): SAVISQKPSRDICQRGTSLTIQCQVDSQVTMMFWYRQQPGQSLTLIATANQGSEATYESGFVIDKFPISRPNLTFSTLTVSNMSPEDSSIYLCSVLGVPGSSETQYFGPGTRLLVL.

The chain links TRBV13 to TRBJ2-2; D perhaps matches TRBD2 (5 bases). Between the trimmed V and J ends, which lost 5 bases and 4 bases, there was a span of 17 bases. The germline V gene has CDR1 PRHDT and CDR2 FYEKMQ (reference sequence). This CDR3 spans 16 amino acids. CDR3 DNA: TGTGCCAGCAGCCCACTGGGAGACCGGGGCACCGGGGAGCTGTTTTTT. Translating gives CASSPLGDRGTGELFF.

The CDR3 bases are TGCAGCGTTGAAGGGGCGGGACCAATGCACGGGCAGTACTTC. Amino acids: CSVEGAGPMHGQYF. The V call is TRBV29-1, the J call TRBJ2-7; tentatively, D is TRBD2 (6 bases). V was clipped by 1 base and J by 9 bases, with 19 bases between them. This CDR3 has 14 residues. CDR1 is SQVTM and CDR2 is ANQGSEA in the germline V gene.

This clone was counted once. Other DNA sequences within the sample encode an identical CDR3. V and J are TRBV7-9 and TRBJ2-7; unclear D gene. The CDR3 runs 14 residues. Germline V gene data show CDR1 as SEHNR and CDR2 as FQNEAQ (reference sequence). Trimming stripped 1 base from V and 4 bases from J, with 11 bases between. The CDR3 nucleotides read TGTGCCAGCAGCTTAGGAAACAGAGCTTACGAGCAGTACTTC. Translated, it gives CASSLGNRAYEQYF.

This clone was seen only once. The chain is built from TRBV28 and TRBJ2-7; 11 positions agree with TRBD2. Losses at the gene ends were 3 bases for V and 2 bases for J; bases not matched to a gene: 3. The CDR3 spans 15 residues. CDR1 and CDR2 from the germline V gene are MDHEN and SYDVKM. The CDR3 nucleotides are TGTGCCAGCAGTTTTCGACTAGCGGGACCCTACGAGCAGTACTTC. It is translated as CASSFRLAGPYEQYF.

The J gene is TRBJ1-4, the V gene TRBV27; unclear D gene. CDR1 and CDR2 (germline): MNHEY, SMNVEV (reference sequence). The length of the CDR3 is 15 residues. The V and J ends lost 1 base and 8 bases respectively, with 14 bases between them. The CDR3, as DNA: TGTGCCAGCAGTTTATTGGCGGGGTTTGGCGAAAAACTGTTTTTT. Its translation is CASSLLAGFGEKLFF.

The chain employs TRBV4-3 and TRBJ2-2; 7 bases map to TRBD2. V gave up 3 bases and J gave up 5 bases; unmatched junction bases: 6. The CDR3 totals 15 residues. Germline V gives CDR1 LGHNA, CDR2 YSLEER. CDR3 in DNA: TGCGCCAGCAGCCAGCGGGGGTTAGGGACCGGGGAGCTGTTTTTT. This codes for CASSQRGLGTGELFF.

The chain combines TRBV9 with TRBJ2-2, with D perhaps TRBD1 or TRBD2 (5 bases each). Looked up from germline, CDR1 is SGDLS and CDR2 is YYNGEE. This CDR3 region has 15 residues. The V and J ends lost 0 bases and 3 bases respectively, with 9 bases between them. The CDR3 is CASSVDQGDTGELFF. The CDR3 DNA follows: TGTGCCAGCAGCGTAGATCAGGGAGACACCGGGGAGCTGTTTTTT.

CDR3 sequence reads: CASATITRSYNEQFF. In nucleotides, the CDR3 is TGTGCCAGCGCCACGATAACTAGGAGCTACAATGAGCAGTTCTTC. The rearrangement joins TRBV5-6 to TRBJ2-1, with D possibly being TRBD2 (5 bases). Trimming left V 7 bases short and J 3 bases short, with 17 bases between. This CDR3 has 15 amino acids. Germline V gives CDR1 SGHDT, CDR2 YYEEEE.

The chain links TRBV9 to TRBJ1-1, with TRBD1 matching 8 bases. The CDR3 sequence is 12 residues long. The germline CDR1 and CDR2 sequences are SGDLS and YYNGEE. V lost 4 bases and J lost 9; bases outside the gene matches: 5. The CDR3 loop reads CASSSQGAQAFF. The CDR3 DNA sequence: TGTGCCAGCAGCTCCCAGGGGGCACAAGCTTTCTTT.